This T cell receptor (beta chain) is drawn from a study of T-cell memory formation after mild COVID-19. Whole-study results and caveats: Certain responding clones were present in pre-infection memory, suggesting participation of cross-reactive memory.

Germline V gene data show CDR1 as MGHRA and CDR2 as YSYEKL. The CDR3 sequence is 16 residues long. Trimming shortened V by 0 bases and J by 3 bases, and 15 bases separated the two germline ends. As concerns this clonotype: Its specificity is not known.

TCRdb analysed the 5' RACE reads with MiXCR anew, one entry per CDR3 protein. This table has 250,000 to 300,000 distinct CDR3 sequences, about 16% appearing once. The sample was PBMCs or a T cell subset sorted from them (not recorded which). The source is a man aged 18 to 29 who had mild COVID-19 (a few samples of this study predate the infection). Cell type and time point are not known. The V and J genes are TRBV4-1 and TRBJ2-7; maybe TRBD2 (5 bases). The CDR3 nucleotides are TGCGCCAGCAGCCAAGAACCCGGGGTCCTTATCTACGAGCAGTACTTC. Translation: CASSQEPGVLIYEQYF.